These 9 T cell receptor beta chains came from one sample sequenced in a study of blood T cell repertoires in COVID-19. The repertoire was sequenced with immunoSEQ multiplex PCR; TCRdb's copy has only in-frame clones and lacks some. The sample has a few hundred thousand clones, approximately 89% seen once; the top ten hold about 2.5%. Sequencing was done on a sample of PBMCs or T cells enriched from blood (not recorded which). The source is a woman aged 40 to 55 with acute COVID-19.

V usage is TRBV27 and J usage is TRBJ2-7; possibly TRBD2 for D (5 bases). The CDR3 is 14 residues long. Trimming shortened V by 6 bases and J by 4 bases, and 16 bases separated the two germline ends. CDR1 and CDR2 from the germline V gene are MNHEY and SMNVEV (reference sequence). The CDR3 DNA reads TGTGCCAGCAGCCCTATCCGGGGTCGATACGAGCAGTACTTC. Its translation is CASSPIRGRYEQYF.

A note on this clone: A junction end diverges from the germline sequence, so it may reflect a read error. The CDR3 here is CASSLYGQGGYTF. The CDR3 nucleotides read TGTGCCAGCAGCTTGTACGGCCAGGGTGGCTATACCTTC. This rearrangement joins TRBV5-4 to TRBJ1-2; TRBD1 might be the D (5 bases). This CDR3 region has 13 residues. Germline CDR1 and CDR2: SGHNT and YYREEE (reference sequence). Based on the CDR3 plus reference TRBV5-4 and TRBJ1-2, the full variable domain is ETGVTQSPTHLIKTRGQQVTLRCSSQSGHNTVSWYQQALGQGPQFIFQYYREEENGRGNFPPRFSGLQFPNYSSELNVNALELDDSALYLCASSLYGQGGYTFGSGTRLTVV.

The chain is built from TRBV2 and TRBJ2-7; TRBD1 matches at 9 bases. There are 14 residues in the CDR3. Germline trimming cut 7 bases from V and 7 bases from J; bases unmatched to any gene: 11. Per the germline V gene, CDR1 is SNHLY and CDR2 is FYNNEI. CDR3 amino acids: CASNPGQGTEEQYF. For the CDR3, the DNA is TGTGCCAGCAATCCCGGACAGGGGACTGAAGAGCAGTACTTC.

V and J are TRBV7-2 and TRBJ2-5; 13 bases align to TRBD2. This CDR3 spans 16 amino acids. The germline CDR1 and CDR2 sequences are SGHTA and FQGNSA. V lost 5 bases, J lost 5 bases, and 8 bases stayed unmatched. In DNA form, the CDR3 reads TGTGCCAGCAGCAGGACTAGCGGGGGAAGGAGGGAGACCCAGTACTTC. It yields the protein CASSRTSGGRRETQYF.

The chain joins TRBV18 to TRBJ1-2; a possible D gene is TRBD1 (5 bases). CDR1 and CDR2 from the germline V gene are KGHSH and LQKENI. This CDR3 has 16 residues. V lost 3 bases to trimming and J lost 4 bases, with 18 bases between them. DNA of the CDR3: TGTGCCAGCTCACCGCTTGCTACAGGACAACTCTATGGCTACACCTTC. It translates to CASSPLATGQLYGYTF. Combining the CDR3 with reference TRBV18 and TRBJ1-2 gives the whole variable domain NAGVMQNPRHLVRRRGQEARLRCSPMKGHSHVYWYRQLPEEGLKFMVYLQKENIIDESGMPKERFSAEFPKEGPSILRIQQVVRGDSAAYFCASSPLATGQLYGYTFGSGTRLTVV.

The rearrangement uses TRBV5-1 and TRBJ1-4; perhaps TRBD1 as D (5 bases). With 4 bases removed from V and 7 bases from J, the gap between germline ends came to 17 bases. The germline V gene encodes CDR1 SGHRS and CDR2 YFSETQ. CDR3 length: 15 amino acids. The CDR3 DNA sequence: TGCGCCAGCAGCACCTCTGGACAAAAGATTGAAAAACTGTTTTTT. It specifies CASSTSGQKIEKLFF.

CDR3 residues: CASSLSGTERGQPQHF. The CDR3 nucleotides read TGTGCCAGCAGTTTATCGGGGACAGAAAGAGGTCAGCCCCAGCATTTT. J is TRBJ1-5 and V is TRBV27; 7 nucleotides line up with TRBD1. Germline V gene lookup returns CDR1 MNHEY and CDR2 SMNVEV (reference sequence). The CDR3 has 16 amino acids. V gave up 0 bases and J gave up 6 bases; unmatched junction bases: 8.

The chain has TRBV5-1 and TRBJ2-6; possible D gene TRBD1, 5 bases. V was clipped by 1 base and J by 2 bases, with 13 bases between them. Germline V gene lookup returns CDR1 SGHRS and CDR2 YFSETQ. This CDR3 spans 17 amino acids. For the CDR3, the DNA is TGCGCCAGCAGCTTGCAGGGCCCCAGGGCTGGGGCCAACGTCCTGACTTTC. This sequence encodes CASSLQGPRAGANVLTF.

The rearrangement joins TRBV5-4 to TRBJ1-1; D gene ambiguous. Germline values: CDR1 SGHNT, CDR2 YYREEE (reference sequence). CDR3 size: 13 residues. V gave up 3 bases and J gave up 3 bases, with 9 bases separating them. CDR3 bases: TGTGCCAGCAGCTCCGACGGGTACACTGAAGCTTTCTTT. Residues: CASSSDGYTEAFF.